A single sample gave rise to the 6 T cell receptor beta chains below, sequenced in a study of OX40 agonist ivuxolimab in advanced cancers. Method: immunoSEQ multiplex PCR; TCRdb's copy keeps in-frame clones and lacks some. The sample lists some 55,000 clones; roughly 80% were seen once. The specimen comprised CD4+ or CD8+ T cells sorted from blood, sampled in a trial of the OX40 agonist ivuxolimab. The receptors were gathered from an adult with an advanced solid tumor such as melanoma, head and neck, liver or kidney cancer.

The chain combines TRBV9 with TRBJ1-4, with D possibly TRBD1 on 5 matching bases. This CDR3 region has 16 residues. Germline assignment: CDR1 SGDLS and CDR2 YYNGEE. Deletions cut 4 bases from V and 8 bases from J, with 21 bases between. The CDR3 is CASSPPWDPPGEKLFF. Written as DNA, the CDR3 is TGTGCCAGCAGCCCCCCTTGGGACCCTCCGGGGGAAAAACTGTTTTTT. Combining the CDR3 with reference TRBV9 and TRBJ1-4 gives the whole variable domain DSGVTQTPKHLITATGQRVTLRCSPRSGDLSVYWYQQSLDQGLQFLIQYYNGEERAKGNILERFSAQQFPDLHSELNLSSLELGDSALYFCASSPPWDPPGEKLFFGSGTQLSVL.

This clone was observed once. In nucleotides, the CDR3 is TGTGCCAGCAGCCAAACACTAGCCTTCGTAGGTCCTACGCAGTATTTT. This sequence encodes CASSQTLAFVGPTQYF. This chain connects TRBV4-2 to TRBJ2-3, with D perhaps TRBD2 (6 bases). Germline CDR1 reads LGHNA; CDR2 reads YNFKEQ. V shed 2 bases and J shed 8 bases, with 20 bases lying between them. This CDR3 contains 16 residues.

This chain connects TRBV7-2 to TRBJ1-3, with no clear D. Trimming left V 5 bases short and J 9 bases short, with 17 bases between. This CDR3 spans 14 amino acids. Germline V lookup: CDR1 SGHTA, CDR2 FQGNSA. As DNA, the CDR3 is TGTGCCAGCAGCCCCCCGAGCTCCTCAGGCACCATATATTTT. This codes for CASSPPSSSGTIYF.

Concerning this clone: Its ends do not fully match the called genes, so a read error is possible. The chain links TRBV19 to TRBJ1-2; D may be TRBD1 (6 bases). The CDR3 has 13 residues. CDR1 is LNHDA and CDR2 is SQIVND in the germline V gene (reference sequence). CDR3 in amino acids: CASSISDRGTTYF. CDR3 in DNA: TGTGCCAGTAGTATATCGGACCGCGGGACAACCTACTTC.

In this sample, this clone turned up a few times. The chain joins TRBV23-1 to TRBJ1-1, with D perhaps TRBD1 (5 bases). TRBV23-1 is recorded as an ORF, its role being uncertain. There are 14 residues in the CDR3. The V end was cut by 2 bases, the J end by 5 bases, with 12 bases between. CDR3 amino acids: CASSQVPGATEAFF. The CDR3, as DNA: TGCGCCAGCAGTCAAGTCCCCGGGGCTACTGAAGCTTTCTTT.

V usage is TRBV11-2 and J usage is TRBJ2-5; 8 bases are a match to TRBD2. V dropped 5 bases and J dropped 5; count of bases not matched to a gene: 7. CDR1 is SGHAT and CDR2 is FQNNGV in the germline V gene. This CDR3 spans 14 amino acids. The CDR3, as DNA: TGTGCCAGCAGCCCCCGGGGGGGCAAGGAGACCCAGTACTTC. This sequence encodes CASSPRGGKETQYF. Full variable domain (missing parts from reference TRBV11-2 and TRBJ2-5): EAGVAQSPRYKIIEKRQSVAFWCNPISGHATLYWYQQILGQGPKLLIQFQNNGVVDDSQLPKDRFSAERLKGVDSTLKIQPAKLEDSAVYLCASSPRGGKETQYFGPGTRLLVL.